The 19 T cell receptor beta chains below were found in one sample sequenced in a study of cytomegalovirus exposure and HLA in healthy donors. PCR involved 60 Vbeta and 13 Jbeta primers. Sequencing was performed with immunoSEQ multiplex PCR; in TCRdb, only in-frame clones are kept and a portion is missing. The sample consists of over 40,000 clones, approximately 90% of them appearing once. Source material: PBMCs. These receptor sequences come from a middle-aged woman in good health and CMV-seropositive.

This clone appeared a single time. The chain recombines TRBV27 with TRBJ1-3; the D is unclear. V lost 5 bases and J 3 bases, leaving 14 bases between the germline ends. CDR3 length equals 15 residues. The germline gives CDR1 MNHEY, CDR2 SMNVEV (reference sequence). For the CDR3, the DNA is TGTGCCAGCAGTCCTGAGGGATTAAATGGAAACACCATATATTTT. Translation: CASSPEGLNGNTIYF.

The chain couples TRBV5-6 to TRBJ1-1; 11 bases align to TRBD1. J lost 6 bases, V lost 4 bases, and 17 bases had no gene match. The CDR3 runs to 18 residues. Germline V CDR1 and CDR2: SGHDT, YYEEEE. In nucleotides, the CDR3 is TGTGCCAGCAGCGGATCTGGACAGGGGGCGCTTTCCTGGGCTGAAGCTTTCTTT. As protein: CASSGSGQGALSWAEAFF.

This clone appeared a single time. This sequence joins TRBV27 and TRBJ1-5; D call uncertain. This CDR3 contains 13 residues. The V and J ends lost 6 bases and 1 base respectively, with 7 bases between them. The germline V gene has CDR1 MNHEY and CDR2 SMNVEV (reference sequence). The CDR3 DNA reads TGTGCCAGCAGCAGAACGAGCAATCAGCCCCAGCATTTT. Encoded protein: CASSRTSNQPQHF.

The V call is TRBV15, the J call TRBJ2-1, with TRBD2 matching 8 bases. V shed 8 bases and J 16 bases; nucleotides not matched to a gene: 4. Germline CDR1 LNHNV, CDR2 YYDKDF (reference sequence). CDR3 size: 9 residues. CDR3 nucleotide sequence: TGTGCCACCGCCCGGGAGGGTTTCTTC. Its protein product is CATAREGFF.

The rearrangement links TRBV29-1 to TRBJ1-4; 7 bases align to TRBD1. The germline V gene has CDR1 SQVTM and CDR2 ANQGSEA. Germline trimming cut 8 bases from V and 3 bases from J; bases unmatched to any gene: 6. The CDR3 spans 13 residues. The CDR3 bases are TGCAGCTTCAGGGGGAGCCCTAATGAAAAACTGTTTTTT. This gives the protein CSFRGSPNEKLFF.

The rearrangement joins TRBV6-5 to TRBJ2-2, with D possibly TRBD1 on 6 matching bases. The germline V gene encodes CDR1 MNHEY and CDR2 SVGAGI. V lost 0 bases to trimming and J lost 2 bases, with 7 bases between them. The CDR3 extends over 15 amino acids. The CDR3 coding sequence is TGTGCCAGCAGTTACTCTGGGACAAACACCGGGGAGCTGTTTTTT. The encoded protein is CASSYSGTNTGELFF.

The CDR3 protein is CASRWTVQETQYF. The CDR3, as DNA: TGTGCCAGCAGATGGACAGTCCAAGAGACCCAGTACTTC. The chain links TRBV2 to TRBJ2-5; a possible D gene is TRBD1 (6 bases). Germline CDR1 reads SNHLY; CDR2 reads FYNNEI. V lost 6 bases and J lost 1, with 9 bases in between. CDR3 length equals 13 residues.

J is TRBJ2-7 and V is TRBV10-1; perhaps TRBD2 as D (6 bases). Germline V gene lookup returns CDR1 WNHNN and CDR2 SYGVQD (reference sequence). V was shortened by 8 bases and J by 4 bases, with 9 bases between the two germline ends. This CDR3 is 11 amino acids long. CDR3 in amino acids: CASGRRYEQYF. DNA for the CDR3: TGCGCCAGCGGGAGGAGATACGAGCAGTACTTC.

The rearrangement uses TRBV5-1 and TRBJ1-6; weak D call: TRBD1 (5 bases). Germline V gives CDR1 SGHRS, CDR2 YFSETQ. CDR3 length equals 14 residues. V was clipped by 5 bases and J by 9 bases, with 15 bases between them. In DNA form, the CDR3 reads TGCGCCAGCAGTACAGGTAGCCCGGGTTCACCCCTCCACTTT. Its protein product is CASSTGSPGSPLHF.

The chain links TRBV27 to TRBJ1-2; weak D call: TRBD1 (5 bases). The CDR3 runs to 14 residues. The V end was cut by 2 bases, the J end by 3 bases, with 10 bases between. Germline values: CDR1 MNHEY, CDR2 SMNVEV (reference sequence). In DNA, the CDR3 is TGTGCCAGCAGTTTACGGAGACAGCACTATGGCTACACCTTC. It yields the protein CASSLRRQHYGYTF.

The V call is TRBV19, the J call TRBJ2-1; 11 bases align to TRBD2. With V trimmed by 10 bases and J by 6 bases, 17 bases remained unmatched. The CDR3 is 17 amino acids. The germline gives CDR1 LNHDA, CDR2 SQIVND (reference sequence). The CDR3 sequence: CATKGQWTSGPSNEQFF. The CDR3, as DNA: TGTGCCACCAAGGGACAGTGGACTAGCGGGCCCTCCAATGAGCAGTTCTTC.

In DNA form, the CDR3 reads TGCGCCAGCAGCCAGCACACGGGGGGCGCATTCTACACCTTC. As protein: CASSQHTGGAFYTF. This chain joins TRBV4-1 and TRBJ1-2; D might be TRBD1 (6 bases). The ends were cut back, 3 bases at V and 10 bases at J, with 18 bases in the middle. The CDR3 consists of 14 residues. Germline-derived CDR1 and CDR2 are MGHRA and YSYEKL.

The chain couples TRBV18 to TRBJ2-7, with 7 bases lining up with TRBD2. CDR3 size: 13 residues. Germline CDR1 is KGHSH and CDR2 is LQKENI. The V and J ends lost 3 bases and 5 bases, in that order; junction bases with no gene match: 4. The CDR3 sequence: CASSPQLANEQYF. For the CDR3, the DNA is TGTGCCAGCTCACCTCAACTAGCGAACGAGCAGTACTTC.

The genes are TRBV21-1 and TRBJ2-2; the table assigns TRBD1, which was not confirmed against the DNA. TRBV21-1 is deemed a pseudogene. This CDR3 comprises 19 residues. The CDR3 spells CASSQTAPSGTGNTGELFF. DNA for the CDR3: TGTGCCAGCAGCCAAACGGCCCCCTCCGGGACAGGGAACACCGGGGAGCTGTTTTTT.

The CDR3 sequence: CASSLISGGNTEAFF. DNA for the CDR3: TGTGCCAGCAGCCTCATTTCAGGGGGGAACACTGAAGCTTTCTTT. The rearrangement uses TRBV7-2 and TRBJ1-1, with 7 bases aligning to TRBD1. Trimming cost V 5 bases and J 1 base; bases outside gene matches: 7. The V gene's germline CDR1 is SGHTA and CDR2 FQGNSA. This CDR3 is built from 15 residues. The variable domain in full, completed from reference TRBV7-2 and TRBJ1-1, reads GAGVSQSPSNKVTEKGKDVELRCDPISGHTALYWYRQSLGQGLEFLIYFQGNSAPDKSGLPSDRFSAERTGGSVSTLTIQRTQQEDSAVYLCASSLISGGNTEAFFGQGTRLTVV.

The chain carries TRBV6-6 and TRBJ1-5; the match to TRBD1 covers 9 bases. The germline V gene encodes CDR1 MNHNY and CDR2 SVGAGI (reference sequence). The CDR3 extends over 16 amino acids. V lost 6 bases, J lost 4 bases, and 10 bases stayed unmatched. CDR3 sequence: CASSLKLGTGNQPQHF. The CDR3 nucleotides are TGTGCCAGCAGCCTGAAGCTTGGGACAGGGAATCAGCCCCAGCATTTT.

The rearrangement links TRBV23-1 to TRBJ2-1; 7 bases map to TRBD1. TRBV23-1 belongs to the ORF category, with a function that is uncertain. Trimming cost V 2 bases and J 6 bases; bases outside gene matches: 4. This CDR3 has 14 residues. This chain's CDR3 is CASSQVGQVNEQFF. CDR3 coding DNA: TGCGCCAGCAGTCAAGTCGGACAGGTCAATGAGCAGTTCTTC.

This chain uses TRBV19 with TRBJ1-5; possibly TRBD1 for D (6 bases). The CDR3 sequence is 18 residues long. V dropped 6 bases and J dropped 0 bases, with 21 bases sitting between them. In germline, CDR1 is LNHDA, CDR2 SQIVND (reference sequence). CDR3 coding DNA: TGTGCCAGTAGCTTCCCAAGGGGGGGACGGACTAGCAATCAGCCCCAGCATTTT. As protein: CASSFPRGGRTSNQPQHF.

This clone was recorded a few times. The chain employs TRBV6-1 and TRBJ1-1; D remains unclear. V gave up 4 bases and J gave up 1 base, with 7 bases separating them. Germline V gives CDR1 MNHNS, CDR2 SASEGT. CDR3 length: 13 amino acids. CDR3 sequence: CASSGRPNTEAFF. The CDR3 DNA reads TGTGCCAGCAGTGGGCGGCCGAACACTGAAGCTTTCTTT.